This passage covers 13 T cell receptor beta chains from one sample sequenced in a study of T cells in Graves' hyperthyroidism and ophthalmopathy (dated by TCRdb to between 2017 and 2020). Libraries were built with multiplex PCR. The sample was run on an Illumina HiSeq 2000. The TCR beta CDR3 regions were amplified from the RNA transcripts. The first round of RT-PCR for the TCR CDR3 was performed with the HTBI primer set and the Qiagen OneStep RT-PCR kit. Starting from the raw public reads, TCRdb applied fastp trimming at Q25, assembled clones with MiXCR and retained in-frame beta chains. Rows with one shared CDR3 protein collapse into an entry with the most common genes and DNA. This sample gives about 640,000 distinct CDR3 sequences in total; about 45% of them show up just once. Less than 9% of the sample is held by the ten biggest clonotypes. Material: peripheral blood or thyroid tissue (not recorded which). The receptors derive from an adult man with Graves' disease, either hyperthyroidism or ophthalmopathy (not recorded which).

This clonotype was detected ten times or more. The rearrangement uses TRBV29-1 and TRBJ1-1; possible D gene TRBD1, 5 bases. CDR1 is SQVTM and CDR2 is ANQGSEA in the germline V gene. The CDR3 runs to 12 residues. V shed 3 bases and J shed 6 bases, with 11 bases lying between them. The CDR3 loop reads CSVEGGSAEAFF. In DNA, the CDR3 is TGCAGCGTTGAGGGGGGGTCGGCTGAAGCTTTCTTT.

V usage is TRBV20-1 and J usage is TRBJ2-7, with 8 nucleotides matching TRBD2. V shed 5 bases, J shed 1 base, and the junction held 7 bases outside the gene matches. CDR1 and CDR2 from the germline V gene are DFQATT and SNEGSKA (reference sequence). The CDR3 has 14 residues. The CDR3 loop reads CSAGSGVDSYEQYF. The CDR3, as DNA: TGCAGTGCTGGTAGCGGGGTGGATTCCTACGAGCAGTACTTC.

The chain uses TRBV20-1 and TRBJ2-7; 7 bases align to TRBD1. Germline V gene data show CDR1 as DFQATT and CDR2 as SNEGSKA (reference sequence). The ends lost 5 bases at V and 0 bases at J; junction bases unmatched: 10. The CDR3 length is 15 residues. The CDR3 loop reads CSAPHRRDSSYEQYF. DNA of the CDR3: TGCAGTGCTCCCCACCGCCGGGACAGCTCCTACGAGCAGTACTTC.

This clonotype has a handful of counts. Here the CDR3 DNA reads TGTGCCAGCAGCGCCTCTGACAGTTCTGAGTTCAACACTGAAGCTTTCTTT. Its protein product is CASSASDSSEFNTEAFF. The V and J genes are TRBV9 and TRBJ1-1, with D possibly being TRBD1 (5 bases). Germline CDR1 is SGDLS and CDR2 is YYNGEE. The V gene lost 3 bases and the J gene lost 2 bases, with 20 bases spanning the gap. The CDR3 extends over 17 amino acids.

This clonotype was seen only once. This chain joins TRBV7-9 and TRBJ2-3, with D maybe TRBD1 (6 bases). The germline CDR1 and CDR2 sequences are SEHNR and FQNEAQ (reference sequence). The CDR3 runs to 14 residues. Trimming took 5 bases from V and 1 from J, leaving 10 bases between them. The chain's CDR3 is CASSVGQRTDTQYF. CDR3 coding DNA: TGTGCCAGCAGCGTAGGACAGCGCACAGATACGCAGTATTTT.

This rearrangement joins TRBV9 to TRBJ1-1; TRBD1 matches at 10 bases. In germline, CDR1 is SGDLS, CDR2 YYNGEE. With V trimmed by 0 bases and J by 5 bases, 4 bases remained unmatched. The CDR3 is 15 residues long. DNA of the CDR3: TGTGCCAGCAGCGTAGGACAGGGGGCTAGTACTGAAGCTTTCTTT. The encoded protein is CASSVGQGASTEAFF.

A single count supports this clonotype. The chain employs TRBV2 and TRBJ2-7, with 16 bases lining up with TRBD2. Germline CDR1 reads SNHLY; CDR2 reads FYNNEI. V gave up 6 bases and J gave up 4 bases; unmatched junction bases: 15. The CDR3 totals 19 residues. The CDR3 DNA reads TGTGCCAGCAGGGACCCCCCCGGGACTAGCGGGAGGGCCTTGTACGAGCAGTACTTC. Translated, it gives CASRDPPGTSGRALYEQYF.

This clonotype was observed a few times. This chain connects TRBV7-9 to TRBJ2-7; TRBD1 is a possible D gene (7 bases). Trimming removed 5 bases from V and 4 bases from J, with 15 bases in between. The CDR3 sequence is 14 residues long. From germline, CDR1 is SEHNR and CDR2 FQNEAQ (reference sequence). The CDR3 region is CASSLRTGGYEQYF. The CDR3 DNA follows: TGTGCCAGCAGCCTGCGGACAGGAGGGTACGAGCAGTACTTC.

This clonotype came up a few times. The chain recombines TRBV7-8 with TRBJ2-2; TRBD2 agrees at 9 bases. V lost 3 bases, J lost 5 bases, and 10 bases stayed unmatched. CDR3 length: 17 amino acids. Germline CDR1 and CDR2: SGHVS and FQNEAQ. The CDR3 bases are TGTGCCAGCAGCTTGCGCGGGGGGGGCGCGAGAACCGGGGAGCTGTTTTTT. Encoded protein: CASSLRGGGARTGELFF.

V gene TRBV25-1 combines with J gene TRBJ2-7; D is unresolved. The CDR3 is 14 amino acids. Germline CDR1 reads MGHDK; CDR2 reads SYGVNS. V lost 8 bases, J lost 0 bases, and 14 bases lay in between. The CDR3 DNA follows: TGTGCCAGCGTTGTACCCAGGAGCTCCTACGAGCAGTACTTC. Protein sequence: CASVVPRSSYEQYF.

This clonotype has at least ten counts. The CDR3 nucleotides read TGTGCCACCAGCAGAGTAGCAGAGGACACTGAAGCTTTCTTT. Its translation: CATSRVAEDTEAFF. The chain joins TRBV15 to TRBJ1-1; D gene unclear. The V end was cut by 1 base, the J end by 3 bases, with 9 bases between. In germline, CDR1 is LNHNV, CDR2 YYDKDF (reference sequence). The length of the CDR3 is 14 residues.

The sample holds many counts of this clonotype. The V and J genes are TRBV7-9 and TRBJ2-5, with TRBD1 as a possible D gene (6 bases). CDR3 length equals 14 residues. The V gene's germline CDR1 is SEHNR and CDR2 FQNEAQ (reference sequence). V was cut by 4 bases and J by 2 bases, with 11 bases left in between. CDR3 nucleotides: TGTGCCAGCAGCTCGGGACACCTACAAGAGACCCAGTACTTC. Protein: CASSSGHLQETQYF. The full variable domain, rest sourced from reference TRBV7-9 and TRBJ2-5, is DTGVSQNPRHKITKRGQNVTFRCDPISEHNRLYWYRQTLGQGPEFLTYFQNEAQLEKSRLLSDRFSAERPKGSFSTLEIQRTEQGDSAMYLCASSSGHLQETQYFGPGTRLLVL.

As regards this clonotype: A much larger clone lies a single base off, so this may be a read error. The chain is built from TRBV15 and TRBJ1-2; unclear D gene. V lost 1 base, J lost 5 bases, and 11 bases lay in between. Germline assignment: CDR1 LNHNV and CDR2 YYDKDF (reference sequence). The length of the CDR3 is 14 residues. CDR3 DNA sequence: TGTGCCACCAGCAGAGTCGGACGGGCTTATGGCTACACCTTC. Translating it yields CATSRVGRAYGYTF.